The clone carrying this T cell receptor (beta chain) was observed a few times. The data were taken from a study of cytomegalovirus exposure and HLA in healthy donors. The V gene's germline CDR1 is SGHDN and CDR2 FVKESK. Trimming took off 0 bases at V and 3 bases at J, with 6 bases between the two ends. The CDR3 has 13 amino acids. The table came from immunoSEQ multiplex PCR; TCRdb's copy has only in-frame clones and leaves some out. This sample carries 150,000 to 250,000 clones, approximately 80% of them seen once, and the ten largest clones take roughly 12%. Sequences were obtained from PBMCs. The receptor was derived from a woman younger than 45 in good health and CMV-seropositive. V gene TRBV14 combines with J gene TRBJ2-7, with TRBD1 as a possible D gene (5 bases). Here the CDR3 DNA reads TGTGCCAGCAGCCAAGAGACAGTCTACGAGCAGTACTTC. Protein product: CASSQETVYEQYF.